A selection of T cell receptor beta chains follows, all from one sample in a study of long-term antiretroviral therapy in people with HIV. Using immunoSEQ multiplex PCR, the repertoire was profiled, and TCRdb retains in-frame clones only, with some absent. Among about 21,000 clones listed, roughly 76% were seen once. The sequenced sample was unsorted PBMCs, obtained roughly 21 months before starting antiretroviral therapy. Receptor source: a woman aged 40 to 55 with HIV. CDR3s include the opening cysteine and the closing phenylalanine or tryptophan. Fields, in order: V gene, J gene, clone size, D gene, CDR3 DNA, CDR3 protein. A D gene is named only where the DNA matches it firmly. Some rows mark clone size as missing; the rest say once, few, many or name a class of expanded clone.

v_call: TRBV19
j_call: TRBJ2-5
clone_size: NA
d_call: TRBD2
cdr3_nt: TGTGCCAGTAGTATAACCGGGACTAGCAGCCAAGAGACCCAGTACTTC
cdr3_aa: CASSITGTSSQETQYF

v_call: TRBV5-6
j_call: TRBJ1-2
clone_size: NA
d_call: NA
cdr3_nt: TGTGCCAGCAGCTTGGGTCCGGGACTCTTCTATGGCTACACCTTC
cdr3_aa: CASSLGPGLFYGYTF

v_call: TRBV18
j_call: TRBJ2-7
clone_size: NA
d_call: NA
cdr3_nt: TGTGCCAGCTCACCGGGATCTTTCAGGGGATCCTACGAGCAGTACTTC
cdr3_aa: CASSPGSFRGSYEQYF

v_call: TRBV19
j_call: TRBJ1-2
clone_size: NA
d_call: TRBD1
cdr3_nt: TGTGCCAGTAGTACAGCGGACAGGCCGAACTATGGCTACACCTTC
cdr3_aa: CASSTADRPNYGYTF

v_call: TRBV2
j_call: TRBJ2-7
clone_size: few
d_call: NA
cdr3_nt: TGTGCCAGCAACGACATGTACGAGCAGTACTTC
cdr3_aa: CASNDMYEQYF

v_call: TRBV7-9
j_call: TRBJ1-2
clone_size: NA
d_call: TRBD1
cdr3_nt: TGTGCCAGCAGCCCAGGGGGCAGGGGCTACACCTTC
cdr3_aa: CASSPGGRGYTF

v_call: TRBV7-6
j_call: TRBJ2-7
clone_size: NA
d_call: NA
cdr3_nt: TGTGCCAGCAGCTTAGCGCCGCAGGGCCACGAGCAGTACTTC
cdr3_aa: CASSLAPQGHEQYF

v_call: TRBV7-9
j_call: TRBJ2-5
clone_size: once
d_call: NA
cdr3_nt: TGTGCCAGCAGCCCCCACGGACTGGGAGAGACCCAGTACTTC
cdr3_aa: CASSPHGLGETQYF

v_call: TRBV6-1
j_call: TRBJ2-3
clone_size: NA
d_call: TRBD1
cdr3_nt: TGTGCCAGCAGTGAGGGACAGACATTCACAGATACGCAGTATTTT
cdr3_aa: CASSEGQTFTDTQYF

v_call: TRBV6-5
j_call: TRBJ1-2
clone_size: NA
d_call: NA
cdr3_nt: TGTGCCAGCAGCTATAGGGAGAACTATGGCTACACCTTC
cdr3_aa: CASSYRENYGYTF

v_call: TRBV6-5
j_call: TRBJ2-7
clone_size: NA
d_call: NA
cdr3_nt: TGTGCCAGCAGTGGATCCGGTTACGAGCAGTACTTC
cdr3_aa: CASSGSGYEQYF